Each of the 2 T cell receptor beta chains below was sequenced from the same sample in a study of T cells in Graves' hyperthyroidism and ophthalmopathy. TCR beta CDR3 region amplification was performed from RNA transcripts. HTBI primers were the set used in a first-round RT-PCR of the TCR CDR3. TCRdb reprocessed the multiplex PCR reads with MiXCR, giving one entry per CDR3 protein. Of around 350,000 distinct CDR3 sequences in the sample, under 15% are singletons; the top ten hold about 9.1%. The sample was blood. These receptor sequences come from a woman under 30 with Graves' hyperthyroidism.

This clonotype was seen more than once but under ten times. The CDR3 loop reads CASSHGRSQDTQYF. DNA of the CDR3: TGCGCCAGCAGCCACGGGCGGAGCCAGGATACGCAGTATTTT. The chain employs TRBV4-3 and TRBJ2-3, with no clear D. The CDR3 contains 14 residues. Trimming took off 3 bases at V and 6 bases at J, with 13 bases between the two ends. The germline CDR1 and CDR2 sequences are LGHNA and YSLEER.

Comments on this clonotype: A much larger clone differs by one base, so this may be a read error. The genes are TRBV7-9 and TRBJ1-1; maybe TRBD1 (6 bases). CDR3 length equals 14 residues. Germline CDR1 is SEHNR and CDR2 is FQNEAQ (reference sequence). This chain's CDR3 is CASSRDTVRTEALF. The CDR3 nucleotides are TGTGCCAGCAGCCGGGACACGGTGAGGACTGAAGCTCTCTTT.